This T cell receptor beta chain came from a study of blood T cell repertoires in COVID-19. This clone turned up a few times. This CDR3 has 14 amino acids. Germline CDR1 and CDR2: SGHNT and YYREEE (reference sequence). Trimming cost V 1 base and J 7 bases, with 9 bases left between them. Produced via immunoSEQ multiplex PCR; TCRdb's table is partial and in-frame only. Of under 200,000 clones in the sample, 90% are singletons; the top ten hold approximately 0.48%. The J gene is TRBJ1-6, the V gene TRBV5-4; weak D call: TRBD1 (5 bases). Sequenced material: peripheral blood. The clonotype comes from a man aged 45-65 years with acute or convalescent COVID-19. CDR3 loop: CASSLQQVNSPLHF. The CDR3 DNA reads TGTGCCAGCAGCTTGCAACAGGTGAATTCACCCCTCCACTTT.